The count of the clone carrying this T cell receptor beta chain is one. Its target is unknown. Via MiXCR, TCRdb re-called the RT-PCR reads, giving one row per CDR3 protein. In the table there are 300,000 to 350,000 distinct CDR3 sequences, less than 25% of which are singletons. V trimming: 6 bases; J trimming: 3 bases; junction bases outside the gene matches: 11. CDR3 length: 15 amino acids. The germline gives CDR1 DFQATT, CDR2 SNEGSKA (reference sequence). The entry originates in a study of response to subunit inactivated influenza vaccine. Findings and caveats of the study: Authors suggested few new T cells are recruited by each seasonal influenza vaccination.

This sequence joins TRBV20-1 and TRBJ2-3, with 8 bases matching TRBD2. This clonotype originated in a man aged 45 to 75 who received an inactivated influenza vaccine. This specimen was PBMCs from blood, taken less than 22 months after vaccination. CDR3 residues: CSAPPGSGDTDTQYF. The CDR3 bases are TGCAGTGCACCCCCGGGTAGCGGGGATACAGATACGCAGTATTTT.